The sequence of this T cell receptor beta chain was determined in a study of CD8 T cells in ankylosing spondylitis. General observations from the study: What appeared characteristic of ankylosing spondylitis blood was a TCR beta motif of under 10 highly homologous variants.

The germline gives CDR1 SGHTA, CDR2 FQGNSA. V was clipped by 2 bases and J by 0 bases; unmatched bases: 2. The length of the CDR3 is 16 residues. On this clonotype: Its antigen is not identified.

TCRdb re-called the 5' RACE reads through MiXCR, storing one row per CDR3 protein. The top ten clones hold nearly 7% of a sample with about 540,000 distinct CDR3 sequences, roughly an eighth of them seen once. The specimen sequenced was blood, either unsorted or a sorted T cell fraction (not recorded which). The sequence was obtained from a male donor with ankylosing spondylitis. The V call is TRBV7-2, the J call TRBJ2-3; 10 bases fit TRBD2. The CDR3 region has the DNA TGTGCCAGCAGCTTAAAACTAGCGGGAAGCACAGATACGCAGTATTTT. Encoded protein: CASSLKLAGSTDTQYF. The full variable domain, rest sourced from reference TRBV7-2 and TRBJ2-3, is GAGVSQSPSNKVTEKGKDVELRCDPISGHTALYWYRQSLGQGLEFLIYFQGNSAPDKSGLPSDRFSAERTGGSVSTLTIQRTQQEDSAVYLCASSLKLAGSTDTQYFGPGTRLTVL.